This T cell receptor (beta chain) comes out of a study of monozygotic twins with cystic fibrosis. Measured with immunoSEQ multiplex PCR; TCRdb has only the in-frame clones, and not every one. Altogether approximately 21,000 clones are present, approximately 87% being singletons, with the ten largest covering under 1.5%. This clone was detected only a few times. Per the germline V gene, CDR1 is MNHNS and CDR2 is SASEGT. The CDR3 runs 13 residues. V lost 8 bases and J 2 bases, leaving 12 bases between the germline ends. The specimen was blood. The chain carries TRBV6-1 and TRBJ1-2, with D possibly being TRBD1 (5 bases). The sequence derives from a woman in her twenties or thirties with cystic fibrosis. Here the CDR3 DNA reads TGTGCCAGCCAAGAGCAGGGAAACTATGGCTACACCTTC. It codes for CASQEQGNYGYTF.